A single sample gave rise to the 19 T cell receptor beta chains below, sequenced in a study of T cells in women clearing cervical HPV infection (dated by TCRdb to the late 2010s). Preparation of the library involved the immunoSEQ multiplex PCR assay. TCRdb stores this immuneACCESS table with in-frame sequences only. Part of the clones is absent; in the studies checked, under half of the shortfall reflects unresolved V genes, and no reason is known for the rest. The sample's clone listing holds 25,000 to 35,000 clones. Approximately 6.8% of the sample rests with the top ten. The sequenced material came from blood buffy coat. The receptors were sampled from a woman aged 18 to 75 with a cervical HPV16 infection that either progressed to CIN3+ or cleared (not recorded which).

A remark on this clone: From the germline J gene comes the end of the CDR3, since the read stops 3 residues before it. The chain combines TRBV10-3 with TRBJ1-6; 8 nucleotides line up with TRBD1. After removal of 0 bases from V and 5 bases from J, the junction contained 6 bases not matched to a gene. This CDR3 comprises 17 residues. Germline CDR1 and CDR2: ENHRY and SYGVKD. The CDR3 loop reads CAISESRRTGHNSPLHF. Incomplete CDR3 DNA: TGTGCCATCAGTGAGTCGAGAAGGACAGGGCATAATTCACCC.

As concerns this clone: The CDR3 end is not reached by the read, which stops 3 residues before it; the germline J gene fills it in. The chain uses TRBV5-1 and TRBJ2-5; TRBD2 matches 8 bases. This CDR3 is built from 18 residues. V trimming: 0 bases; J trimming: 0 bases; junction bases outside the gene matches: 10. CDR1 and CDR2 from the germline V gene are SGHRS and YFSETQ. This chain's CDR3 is CASSLVPASGPHQETQYF. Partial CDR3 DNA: TGCGCCAGCAGCTTGGTTCCGGCTAGCGGGCCACACCAAGAGACC.

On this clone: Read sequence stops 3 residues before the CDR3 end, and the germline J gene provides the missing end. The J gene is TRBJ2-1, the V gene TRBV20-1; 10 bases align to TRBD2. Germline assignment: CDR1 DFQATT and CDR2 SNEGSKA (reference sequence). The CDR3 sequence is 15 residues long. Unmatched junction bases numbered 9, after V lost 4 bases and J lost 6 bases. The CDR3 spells CSAIRSGRGGNEQFF. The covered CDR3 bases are TGCAGTGCTATAAGGAGCGGGAGGGGGGGCAATGAG.

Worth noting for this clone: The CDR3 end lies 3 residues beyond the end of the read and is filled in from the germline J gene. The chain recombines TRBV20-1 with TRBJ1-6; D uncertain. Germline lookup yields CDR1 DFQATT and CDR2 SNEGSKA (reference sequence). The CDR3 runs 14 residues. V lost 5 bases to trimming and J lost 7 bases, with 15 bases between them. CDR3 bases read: TGCAGTGCTCCGAGCGGGAGCCCCAATTCACCC. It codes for CSAPSGSPNSP. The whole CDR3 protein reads CSAPSGSPNSPLHF.

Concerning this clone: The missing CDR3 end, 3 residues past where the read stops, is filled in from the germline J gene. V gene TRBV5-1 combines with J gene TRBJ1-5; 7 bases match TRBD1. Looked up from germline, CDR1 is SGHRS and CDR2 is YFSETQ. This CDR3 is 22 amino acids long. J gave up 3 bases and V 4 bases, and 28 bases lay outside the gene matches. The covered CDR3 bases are TGCGCCAGCAGCGACGACGACGGGGACAGACAGTTTGAGCCCCTTTACAATCAGCCC. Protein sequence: CASSDDDGDRQFEPLYNQP. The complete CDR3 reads CASSDDDGDRQFEPLYNQPQHF. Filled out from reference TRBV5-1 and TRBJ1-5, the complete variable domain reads KAGVTQTPRYLIKTRGQQVTLSCSPISGHRSVSWYQQTPGQGLQFLFEYFSETQRNKGNFPGRFSGRQFSNSRSEMNVSTLELGDSALYLCASSDDDGDRQFEPLYNQPQHFGDGTRLSIL.

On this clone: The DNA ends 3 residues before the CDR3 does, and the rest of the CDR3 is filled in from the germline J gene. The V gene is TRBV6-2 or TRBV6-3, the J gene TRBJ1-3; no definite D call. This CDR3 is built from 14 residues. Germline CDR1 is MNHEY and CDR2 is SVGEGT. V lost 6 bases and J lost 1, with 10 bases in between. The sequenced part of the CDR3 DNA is TGTGCCAGCAGCCTAAAACGTTCTGGAAACACC. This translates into CASSLKRSGNT. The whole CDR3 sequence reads CASSLKRSGNTIYF.

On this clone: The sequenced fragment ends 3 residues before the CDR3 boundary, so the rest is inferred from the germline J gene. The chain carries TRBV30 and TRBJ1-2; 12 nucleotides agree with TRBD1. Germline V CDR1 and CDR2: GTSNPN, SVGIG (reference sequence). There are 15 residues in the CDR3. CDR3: CAWTHGGQGAYDYTF. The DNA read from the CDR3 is TGTGCCTGGACCCATGGGGGACAGGGGGCGTACGAC.

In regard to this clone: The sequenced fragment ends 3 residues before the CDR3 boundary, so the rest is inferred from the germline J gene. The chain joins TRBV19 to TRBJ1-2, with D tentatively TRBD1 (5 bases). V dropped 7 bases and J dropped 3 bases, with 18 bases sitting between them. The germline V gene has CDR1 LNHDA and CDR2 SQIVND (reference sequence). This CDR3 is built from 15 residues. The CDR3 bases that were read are TGTGCCAGTACCTCCAAGGAGGGGTTTTACTATGGC. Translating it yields CASTSKEGFYYG. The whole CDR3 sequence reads CASTSKEGFYYGYTF.

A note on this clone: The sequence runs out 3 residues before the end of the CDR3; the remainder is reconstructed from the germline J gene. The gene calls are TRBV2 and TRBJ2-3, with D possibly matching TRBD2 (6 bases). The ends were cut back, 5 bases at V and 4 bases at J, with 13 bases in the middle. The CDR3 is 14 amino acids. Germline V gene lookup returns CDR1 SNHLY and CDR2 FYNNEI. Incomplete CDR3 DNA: TGTGCCAGCAGTAAGCGGGTCGGCCCAGATACG. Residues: CASSKRVGPDT. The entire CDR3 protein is CASSKRVGPDTQYF.

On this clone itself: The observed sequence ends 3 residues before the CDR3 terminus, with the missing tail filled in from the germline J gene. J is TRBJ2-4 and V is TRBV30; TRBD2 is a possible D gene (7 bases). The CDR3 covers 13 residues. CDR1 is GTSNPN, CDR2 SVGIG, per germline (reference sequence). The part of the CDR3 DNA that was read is TGTGCCTGGGGCCTTTGGGGGGGCGAGACT. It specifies CAWGLWGGET. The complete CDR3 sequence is CAWGLWGGETQYF.

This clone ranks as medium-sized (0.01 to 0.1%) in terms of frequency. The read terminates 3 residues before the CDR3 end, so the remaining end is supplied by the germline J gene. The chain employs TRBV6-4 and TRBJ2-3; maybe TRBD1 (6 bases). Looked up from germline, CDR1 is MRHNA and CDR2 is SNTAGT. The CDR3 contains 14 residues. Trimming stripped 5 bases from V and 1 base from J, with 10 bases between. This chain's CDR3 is CASSLQGGTDTQYF. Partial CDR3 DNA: TGTGCCAGCAGTCTACAGGGTGGCACAGATACG.

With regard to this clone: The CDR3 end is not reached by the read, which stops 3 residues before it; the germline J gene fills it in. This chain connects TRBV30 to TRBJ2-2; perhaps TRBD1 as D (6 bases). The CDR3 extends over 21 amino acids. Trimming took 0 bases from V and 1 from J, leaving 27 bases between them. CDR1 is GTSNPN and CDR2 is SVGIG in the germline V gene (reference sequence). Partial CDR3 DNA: TGTGCCTGGAGTGTCTACGATTATGGGGGCCTCCTGAAAATGAACACCGGGGAG. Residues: CAWSVYDYGGLLKMNTGE. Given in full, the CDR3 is CAWSVYDYGGLLKMNTGELFF.

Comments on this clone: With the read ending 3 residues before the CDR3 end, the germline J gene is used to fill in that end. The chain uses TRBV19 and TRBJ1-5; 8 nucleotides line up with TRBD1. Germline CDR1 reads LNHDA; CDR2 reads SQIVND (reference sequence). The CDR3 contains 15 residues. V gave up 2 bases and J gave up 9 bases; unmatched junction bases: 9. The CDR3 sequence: CASSISRQGRGPQHF. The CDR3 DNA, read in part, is TGTGCCAGTAGTATATCTAGACAGGGGCGTGGGCCC. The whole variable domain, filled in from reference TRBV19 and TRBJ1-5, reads DGGITQSPKYLFRKEGQNVTLSCEQNLNHDAMYWYRQDPGQGLRLIYYSQIVNDFQKGDIAEGYSVSREKKESFPLTVTSAQKNPTAFYLCASSISRQGRGPQHFGDGTRLSIL.

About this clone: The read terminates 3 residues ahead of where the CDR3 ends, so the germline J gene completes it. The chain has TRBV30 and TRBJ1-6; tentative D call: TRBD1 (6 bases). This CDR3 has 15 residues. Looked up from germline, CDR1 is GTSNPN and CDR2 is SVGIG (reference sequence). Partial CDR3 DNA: TGTGCCTGGAGTGTAGGAGGCAGGGGCGTGTGGTCC. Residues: CAWSVGGRGVWS. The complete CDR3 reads CAWSVGGRGVWSLHF.

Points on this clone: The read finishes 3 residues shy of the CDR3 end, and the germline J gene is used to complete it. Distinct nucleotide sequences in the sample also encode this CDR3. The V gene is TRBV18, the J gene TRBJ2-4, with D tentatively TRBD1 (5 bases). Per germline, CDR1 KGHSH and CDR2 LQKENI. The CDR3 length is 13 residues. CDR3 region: CASSPPTGYGQYF. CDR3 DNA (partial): TGTGCCAGCTCACCACCAACAGGCTATGGT. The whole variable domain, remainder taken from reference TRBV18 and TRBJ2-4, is NAGVMQNPRHLVRRRGQEARLRCSPMKGHSHVYWYRQLPEEGLKFMVYLQKENIIDESGMPKERFSAEFPKEGPSILRIQQVVRGDSAAYFCASSPPTGYGQYFGAGTRLSVL.

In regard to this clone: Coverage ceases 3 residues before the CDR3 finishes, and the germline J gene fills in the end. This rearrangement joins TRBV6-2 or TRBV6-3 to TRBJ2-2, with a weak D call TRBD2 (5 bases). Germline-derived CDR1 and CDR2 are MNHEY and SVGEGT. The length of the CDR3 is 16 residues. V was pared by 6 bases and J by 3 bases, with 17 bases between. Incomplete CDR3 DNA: TGTGCCAGCAGCTCCGATGACTACGGTCACACCGGGGAG. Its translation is CASSSDDYGHTGE. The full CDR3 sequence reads CASSSDDYGHTGELFF.

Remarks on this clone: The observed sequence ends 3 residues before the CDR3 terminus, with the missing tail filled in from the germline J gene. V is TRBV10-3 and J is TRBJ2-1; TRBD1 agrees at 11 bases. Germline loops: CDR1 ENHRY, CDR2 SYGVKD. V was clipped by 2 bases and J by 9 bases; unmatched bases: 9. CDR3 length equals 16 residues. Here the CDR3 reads CAISEPGQGARGEQFF. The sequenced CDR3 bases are TGTGCCATCAGTGAGCCCGGACAGGGGGCTCGGGGTGAG.

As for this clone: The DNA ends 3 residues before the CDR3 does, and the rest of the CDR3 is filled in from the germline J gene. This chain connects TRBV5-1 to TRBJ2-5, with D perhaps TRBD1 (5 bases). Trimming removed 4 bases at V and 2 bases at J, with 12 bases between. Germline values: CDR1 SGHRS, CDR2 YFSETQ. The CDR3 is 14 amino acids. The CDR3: CASSKDILQETQYF. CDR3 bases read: TGCGCCAGCAGCAAGGACATCTTGCAAGAGACC. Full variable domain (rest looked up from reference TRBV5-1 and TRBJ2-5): KAGVTQTPRYLIKTRGQQVTLSCSPISGHRSVSWYQQTPGQGLQFLFEYFSETQRNKGNFPGRFSGRQFSNSRSEMNVSTLELGDSALYLCASSKDILQETQYFGPGTRLLVL.

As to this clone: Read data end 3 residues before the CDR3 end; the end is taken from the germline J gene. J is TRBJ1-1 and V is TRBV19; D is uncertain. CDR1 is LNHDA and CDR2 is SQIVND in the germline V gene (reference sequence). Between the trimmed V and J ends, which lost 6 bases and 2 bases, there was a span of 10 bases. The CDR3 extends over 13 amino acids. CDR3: CASRQTDNTEAFF. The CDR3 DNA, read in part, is TGTGCCAGTAGACAAACAGATAACACTGAA. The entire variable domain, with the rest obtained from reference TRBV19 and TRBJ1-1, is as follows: DGGITQSPKYLFRKEGQNVTLSCEQNLNHDAMYWYRQDPGQGLRLIYYSQIVNDFQKGDIAEGYSVSREKKESFPLTVTSAQKNPTAFYLCASRQTDNTEAFFGQGTRLTVV.